This T cell receptor beta chain appears in the sequencing data of a study of blood T cell dynamics during melanoma immunotherapy. Whole-study findings and limits: It remained unknown if the driving T cell clones were melanoma-specific. Disease-control patients' PBMC repertoires became either more clonal or more diverse at W3.

This clone has only one observation. The antigen is not known. Germline lookup yields CDR1 LNHNV and CDR2 YYDKDF (reference sequence). The CDR3 length is 19 residues. Between the trimmed V and J ends, which lost 1 base and 5 bases, there was a span of 23 bases. The time point is: week 3, after first cycle of checkpoint inhibitor. Response was assessed by RECIST 1.1 at 12 weeks, except a couple of rapid progressors. Produced via immunoSEQ multiplex PCR; TCRdb's table is partial and in-frame only. Altogether roughly 15,000 clones are present, roughly 90% being singletons, with the ten largest covering less than 6%.

The material was blood, obtained from a patient treated with checkpoint blockade. The genes are TRBV15 and TRBJ1-4, with D possibly TRBD1 on 6 matching bases. This TCR was recovered from a human donor with melanoma. CDR3: CATSRGRGGGRVKNEKLFF. As DNA, the CDR3 is TGTGCCACCAGCAGAGGCCGAGGCGGGGGGCGTGTTAAGAATGAAAAACTGTTTTTT.